This TCR beta chain was captured by sequencing in a study of monozygotic twins with inflammatory bowel disease. After re-calling the 5' RACE reads, TCRdb lists one entry per CDR3 protein, DNA absent. The listing contains 300,000 to 350,000 distinct CDR3 sequences. CDR1 is MRHNA and CDR2 is SNTAGT in the germline V gene. This CDR3 spans 17 amino acids. The sequenced sample consisted of blood. The clonotype originates from a human donor with ulcerative colitis or Crohn's disease, or a healthy co-twin of an affected twin (not recorded which). The rearrangement links TRBV6-4 to TRBJ2-6; TCRdb's D gene call, TRBD2, goes unchecked for lack of DNA. Here the CDR3 reads CASSGEEGLSGANVLTF.